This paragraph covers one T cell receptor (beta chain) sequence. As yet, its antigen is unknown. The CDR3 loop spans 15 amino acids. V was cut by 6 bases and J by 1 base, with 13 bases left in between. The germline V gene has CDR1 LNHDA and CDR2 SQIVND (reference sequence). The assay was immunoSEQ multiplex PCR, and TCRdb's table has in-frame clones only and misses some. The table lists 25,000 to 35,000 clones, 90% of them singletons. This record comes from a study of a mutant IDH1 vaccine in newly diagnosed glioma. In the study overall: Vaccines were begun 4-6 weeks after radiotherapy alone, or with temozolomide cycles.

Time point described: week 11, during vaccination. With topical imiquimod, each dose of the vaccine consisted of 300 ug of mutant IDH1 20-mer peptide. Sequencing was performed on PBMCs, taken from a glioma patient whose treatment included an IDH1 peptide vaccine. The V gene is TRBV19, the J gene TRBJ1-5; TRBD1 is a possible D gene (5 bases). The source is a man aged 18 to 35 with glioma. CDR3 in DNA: TGTGCCAGTAGCTTTCAGGGAGGCAGCAATCAGCCCCAGCATTTT. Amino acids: CASSFQGGSNQPQHF.